Following are 13 T cell receptor beta chains from one sample sequenced in a study of cytomegalovirus exposure and HLA in healthy donors. PCR used 60 Vbeta primers and 13 Jbeta primers. Sequenced by immunoSEQ multiplex PCR; TCRdb stores in-frame clones only, minus some. The sample lists 55,000 to 80,000 clones, about 72% occurring once. Material for sequencing was PBMCs. The receptor set was obtained from a man between 50 and 59 years old in good health and CMV-seropositive.

The chain uses TRBV28 and TRBJ2-3, with TRBD1 matching over 9 bases. Trimming cost V 4 bases and J 3 bases; bases outside gene matches: 8. The CDR3 runs to 16 residues. Looked up from germline, CDR1 is MDHEN and CDR2 is SYDVKM. CDR3 in DNA: TGTGCCAGCAGTTCCCCCGAGGACAGGGGAACAGATACGCAGTATTTT. Protein sequence: CASSSPEDRGTDTQYF.

The J gene is TRBJ1-4, the V gene TRBV19, with D perhaps matching TRBD1 (6 bases). The V gene's germline CDR1 is LNHDA and CDR2 SQIVND (reference sequence). CDR3 length: 15 amino acids. V gave up 6 bases and J gave up 8 bases, with 19 bases separating them. CDR3 region: CASRNHREGEEKLFF. DNA for the CDR3: TGTGCCAGTAGGAATCACAGGGAGGGAGAAGAAAAACTGTTTTTT.

V usage is TRBV2 and J usage is TRBJ1-1, with TRBD1 matching 7 bases. This CDR3 is built from 15 residues. Germline-derived CDR1 and CDR2 are SNHLY and FYNNEI. Germline trimming cut 6 bases from V and 0 bases from J; bases unmatched to any gene: 7. CDR3 residues: CASRDRSHMNTEAFF. CDR3 DNA sequence: TGTGCCAGCAGGGACAGGTCCCACATGAACACTGAAGCTTTCTTT.

The rearrangement links TRBV7-9 to TRBJ2-5; D is perhaps TRBD2 (5 bases). The CDR3 runs 14 residues. CDR1 is SEHNR, CDR2 FQNEAQ, per germline (reference sequence). V dropped 2 bases and J dropped 5 bases, with 12 bases sitting between them. The CDR3 is CASSLSRLSETQYF. The CDR3 DNA is TGTGCCAGCAGCTTAAGTAGACTATCGGAGACCCAGTACTTC.

CDR3 bases: TGTGCCTGGAAGCGGCAGCACAATGAGCAGTTCTTC. It codes for CAWKRQHNEQFF. The J gene is TRBJ2-1, the V gene TRBV30; TRBD2 might be the D (5 bases). This CDR3 region has 12 residues. V lost 4 bases to trimming and J lost 5 bases, with 9 bases between them. CDR1 is GTSNPN and CDR2 is SVGIG in the germline V gene (reference sequence).

This clone appeared a single time. The V and J genes are TRBV7-9 and TRBJ2-7, with 16 bases aligning to TRBD2. Germline-derived CDR1 and CDR2 are SEHNR and FQNEAQ (reference sequence). The CDR3 consists of 18 residues. V lost 5 bases, J lost 4 bases, and 11 bases stayed unmatched. This chain's CDR3 is CASSPGTSGRAAHYEQYF. The CDR3 region has the DNA TGTGCCAGCAGCCCTGGGACTAGCGGGAGGGCCGCGCATTACGAGCAGTACTTC.

The chain employs TRBV29-1 and TRBJ2-1, with D uncertain. The germline V gene has CDR1 SQVTM and CDR2 ANQGSEA. The V end lost 3 bases, the J end lost 6 bases, and 9 bases lay between the germline ends. The CDR3 is 12 amino acids. As DNA, the CDR3 is TGCAGCGTTGATGGGCGCGTCAATGAGCAGTTCTTC. It is translated as CSVDGRVNEQFF.

The chain recombines TRBV19 with TRBJ2-3; the D gene is possibly TRBD2 (6 bases). Trimming stripped 1 base from V and 2 bases from J, with 10 bases between. CDR3 size: 15 residues. The germline gives CDR1 LNHDA, CDR2 SQIVND (reference sequence). The CDR3 spells CASSIVGGDTDTQYF. The DNA of the CDR3 is TGTGCCAGTAGTATAGTGGGCGGGGACACAGATACGCAGTATTTT. Filled out from reference TRBV19 and TRBJ2-3, the complete variable domain reads DGGITQSPKYLFRKEGQNVTLSCEQNLNHDAMYWYRQDPGQGLRLIYYSQIVNDFQKGDIAEGYSVSREKKESFPLTVTSAQKNPTAFYLCASSIVGGDTDTQYFGPGTRLTVL.

V usage is TRBV2 and J usage is TRBJ1-5; TRBD1 agrees at 9 bases. V lost 6 bases to trimming and J lost 2 bases; unmatched junction nucleotides: 17. Germline assignment: CDR1 SNHLY and CDR2 FYNNEI. The CDR3 sequence is 19 residues long. CDR3 coding DNA: TGTGCCAGCAGGCCCAGAATGGGACAGGGTCAGCTAGGCAATCAGCCCCAGCATTTT. Translation: CASRPRMGQGQLGNQPQHF.

The V call is TRBV13, the J call TRBJ2-7; 8 nucleotides align to TRBD2. From germline, CDR1 is PRHDT and CDR2 FYEKMQ (reference sequence). CDR3 length: 14 amino acids. With 2 bases clipped from V and 2 bases from J, the junction kept 2 bases outside the gene matches. The CDR3 is CASSLTGGPYEQYF. The CDR3, as DNA: TGTGCCAGCAGCTTAACGGGAGGGCCCTACGAGCAGTACTTC.

This clone was observed a handful of times. The chain has TRBV5-4 and TRBJ2-6; possibly TRBD2 for D (6 bases). V lost 6 bases, J lost 2 bases, and 12 bases lay in between. The CDR3 length is 15 residues. CDR1 SGHNT and CDR2 YYREEE come from the germline V gene (reference sequence). The chain's CDR3 is CASTPEGTGANVLTF. The CDR3 bases are TGTGCCAGCACGCCGGAGGGAACTGGGGCCAACGTCCTGACTTTC.

The chain uses TRBV11-2 and TRBJ1-1; D is unclear. The CDR3 is made up of 14 amino acids. Germline lookup yields CDR1 SGHAT and CDR2 FQNNGV. Trimming took off 2 bases at V and 4 bases at J, with 11 bases between the two ends. CDR3 in amino acids: CASSLTPGSTEAFF. The CDR3 DNA reads as TGTGCCAGCAGCTTAACCCCGGGGAGCACTGAAGCTTTCTTT. The variable domain in full, with the rest retrieved from reference TRBV11-2 and TRBJ1-1, is EAGVAQSPRYKIIEKRQSVAFWCNPISGHATLYWYQQILGQGPKLLIQFQNNGVVDDSQLPKDRFSAERLKGVDSTLKIQPAKLEDSAVYLCASSLTPGSTEAFFGQGTRLTVV.

This chain connects TRBV27 to TRBJ1-5; weak D call: TRBD1 (6 bases). The CDR3 has 17 residues. The V end lost 5 bases, the J end lost 1 base, and 18 bases lay between the germline ends. The germline gives CDR1 MNHEY, CDR2 SMNVEV (reference sequence). CDR3 coding DNA: TGTGCCAGCAGTCCCTATCTGACAGGAGGAAGCAATCAGCCCCAGCATTTT. Translating it yields CASSPYLTGGSNQPQHF.